This T cell receptor beta chain was found in a study of vaccination and CD4 T cells after COVID-19. Stated treatment: approximately nine-day PBMC culture with coronavirus spike peptide pools or control peptides (ViraFEST assay). Expanded clonotypes were found by TCR sequencing after peptide-pool stimulation (ViraFEST). PBMC cultures, at two million cells per well, received approximately 10 IU/ml IL-2 and 10 ug/ml peptide pools. As regards this clonotype: No antigen is known for it.

Sequenced with the Oncomine TCR Beta short-read assay was DNA taken from cultured CD4+ T cells. MiXCR was run by TCRdb on the PCR reads, yielding one entry per CDR3 protein. Among roughly 15,000 distinct CDR3 sequences listed, about 25% were seen once. CDR3 length equals 14 residues. V was pared by 3 bases and J by 3 bases, with 3 bases of the junction left unmatched. Per the germline V gene, CDR1 is LNHNV and CDR2 is YYDKDF (reference sequence). Overall study results and limits: Relatively few convalescent patients and no early post-infection timepoints were analyzed. Spike mono-reactivity applied to 304 of 307 vaccine-specific clones detected in convalescent patients.

The origin of this receptor is a human donor who had recovered from COVID-19. The rearrangement links TRBV15 to TRBJ2-5; 8 nucleotides agree with TRBD1. Sequenced sample: CD4+ T cells from blood, cultured in vitro. The CDR3 loop is CATSSRTGKETQYF. CDR3 nucleotide sequence: TGTGCCACCAGCAGTAGGACAGGGAAAGAGACCCAGTACTTC.